These 9 T cell receptor beta chains were sequenced from one sample in a study of read filtering for tumor transcriptome and immune sequencing. The library was built from around 380 ng RNA with molecular barcoded adaptors for alpha/delta and beta/gamma chains. TCRdb re-called the reads through MiXCR, storing one row per CDR3 protein. Of about 23,000 distinct CDR3 sequences listed, roughly 13% are singletons. The sample consisted of a population of CD138-negative cells sorted from bone marrow. The origin of the receptors is a donor at least 40 years old with multiple myeloma.

This clonotype was recorded at least ten times. V usage is TRBV20-1 and J usage is TRBJ1-4; no clear D gene. Deletions cut 3 bases from V and 0 bases from J, with 11 bases between. The CDR3 has 15 amino acids. The germline V gene encodes CDR1 DFQATT and CDR2 SNEGSKA (reference sequence). The CDR3, as DNA: TGCAGTGCTAGGCCGGGAGGTGCAACTAATGAAAAACTGTTTTTT. Its protein is CSARPGGATNEKLFF.

This clonotype was observed many times. V is TRBV20-1 and J is TRBJ2-1, with TRBD2 matching over 7 bases. The CDR3 has 16 residues. V shed 6 bases and J 3 bases; nucleotides not matched to a gene: 14. The germline gives CDR1 DFQATT, CDR2 SNEGSKA (reference sequence). The CDR3 region has the DNA TGCAGTGCCCGCGACCGGGACTATGGGGACTACAATGAGCAGTTCTTC. It translates to CSARDRDYGDYNEQFF.

The chain links TRBV28 to TRBJ2-2, with TRBD1 identical over 8 bases. Germline V lookup: CDR1 MDHEN, CDR2 SYDVKM. The V segment lost 5 bases and the J segment 4 bases; nucleotides outside the gene matches: 9. This CDR3 spans 16 amino acids. The DNA for the CDR3 is TGTGCCAGCAGTCCACTGGACAGGGCGCCCACCGGGGAGCTGTTTTTT. Its protein is CASSPLDRAPTGELFF.

This clonotype was seen many times. The chain carries TRBV19 and TRBJ1-2; 9 bases are shared with TRBD1. From germline, CDR1 is LNHDA and CDR2 SQIVND (reference sequence). The CDR3 has 15 amino acids. The V segment lost 5 bases and the J segment 4 bases; nucleotides outside the gene matches: 8. The CDR3 is CASSRPGQGVYGYTF. CDR3 coding DNA: TGTGCCAGTAGTCGACCGGGACAGGGAGTCTATGGCTACACCTTC.

This clonotype has ten or more counts. This chain joins TRBV29-1 and TRBJ1-1; 7 bases align to TRBD1. From germline, CDR1 is SQVTM and CDR2 ANQGSEA. Losses at the gene ends were 7 bases for V and 6 bases for J; bases not matched to a gene: 14. The CDR3 consists of 14 residues. The CDR3 region has the DNA TGCAGCGAACATCCGACAGGGAAGGGGGCTGAAGCTTTCTTT. It translates to CSEHPTGKGAEAFF.

This clonotype was detected many times. The chain uses TRBV20-1 and TRBJ1-6; D not resolved. CDR3 length equals 14 residues. Germline values: CDR1 DFQATT, CDR2 SNEGSKA (reference sequence). Trimming left V 6 bases short and J 10 bases short, with 19 bases between. CDR3 DNA sequence: TGCAGTGCGAAAGACAATACCGATTGGTCACCCCTCCACTTT. Its protein product is CSAKDNTDWSPLHF.

This clonotype was counted at least ten times. The rearrangement joins TRBV28 to TRBJ2-1; 13 bases are shared with TRBD2. Trimming cost V 5 bases and J 0 bases; bases outside gene matches: 4. The CDR3 runs 17 residues. CDR1 and CDR2 (germline): MDHEN, SYDVKM. CDR3 region: CASSPLAGGSSYNEQFF. The CDR3 DNA is TGTGCCAGCAGTCCACTAGCGGGAGGGAGCTCCTACAATGAGCAGTTCTTC. Supplemented by reference TRBV28 and TRBJ2-1, the full variable domain reads DVKVTQSSRYLVKRTGEKVFLECVQDMDHENMFWYRQDPGLGLRLIYFSYDVKMKEKGDIPEGYSVSREKKERFSLILESASTNQTSMYLCASSPLAGGSSYNEQFFGPGTRLTVL.

The chain has TRBV29-1 and TRBJ1-1, with D tentatively TRBD1 (5 bases). Germline-derived CDR1 and CDR2 are SQVTM and ANQGSEA. This CDR3 region has 13 residues. Trimming pared 7 bases from V and 1 base from J, leaving 13 bases between. CDR3 DNA sequence: TGCAGCGCTCACTCTACAGGGAACACTGAAGCTTTCTTT. Translation gives CSAHSTGNTEAFF. The whole variable domain, remainder taken from reference TRBV29-1 and TRBJ1-1, is SAVISQKPSRDICQRGTSLTIQCQVDSQVTMMFWYRQQPGQSLTLIATANQGSEATYESGFVIDKFPISRPNLTFSTLTVSNMSPEDSSIYLCSAHSTGNTEAFFGQGTRLTVV.

This clonotype was observed many times. The chain carries TRBV2 and TRBJ1-4; the match to TRBD1 covers 8 bases. J was trimmed by 0 bases and V by 6 bases; bases with no gene match: 3. CDR1 is SNHLY and CDR2 is FYNNEI in the germline V gene. CDR3 length equals 15 residues. The CDR3 sequence is CASRGGQATNEKLFF. The DNA for the CDR3 is TGTGCCAGCAGGGGGGGACAGGCAACTAATGAAAAACTGTTTTTT.